This TCR beta chain was sequenced for a study of blood T cell repertoires in COVID-19. Study-level background: Acute-phase and convalescent COVID-19 samples originated in the United States, Italy and Spain. PBMCs, B-cell-depleted T cells, or T cells were the source of the cDNA or gDNA that made up the material.

CDR1 is WSHSY, CDR2 SAAADI, per germline. V lost 7 bases and J lost 5, with 20 bases in between. CDR3 size: 16 residues. Study processing details: How many nucleated cells were present was estimated from reference gene primer amplification. Clones were sequenced by immunoSEQ multiplex PCR, and TCRdb holds only the in-frame ones, with some missing. D and trimming come from the DNA, and the V and J calls and clone size come from that table. The sample has approximately 200,000 clones, 86% seen once. Specimen: peripheral blood. The V gene is TRBV10-2, the J gene TRBJ1-4; D may be TRBD1 (6 bases). The sequence came from a woman in her twenties or thirties with active or convalescent COVID-19. CDR3 amino acids: CASIKGPDRRNEKLFF. The CDR3, as DNA: TGCGCCAGCATCAAAGGGCCCGACAGGCGGAATGAAAAACTGTTTTTT.